This T cell receptor beta chain was documented in a study of T cell responses to AZD1222 COVID-19 vaccine. The germline V and J ends were trimmed by 1 base and 0 bases, with 4 bases remaining between them. This CDR3 region has 15 residues. The germline V gene has CDR1 MNHNS and CDR2 SASEGT. Whole-study findings and limits: An increase in Spike-specific TCR breadth and depth was observed after two AZD1222 doses.

Comment on this clone: What it recognizes is unknown.

Assay used: immunoSEQ multiplex PCR; TCRdb lists only in-frame clones, some missing. Altogether about 120,000 clones are present, 90% to 95% being singletons, with the ten largest covering 2.5% to 3%. The rearrangement links TRBV6-1 to TRBJ2-6; D not resolved. The receptor was derived from an adult in good health. The sample in question was peripheral blood, obtained on day 0 of AZD1222 vaccination. In nucleotides, the CDR3 is TGTGCCAGCAGTGAAGGGGGCTCTGGGGCCAACGTCCTGACTTTC. Translated, it gives CASSEGGSGANVLTF.